The rows below give T cell receptor beta chains drawn from one sample of a study of cytomegalovirus exposure and HLA in healthy donors. Assay used: immunoSEQ multiplex PCR; TCRdb lists only in-frame clones, some missing. There are some 98,000 clones in the sample; around 75% occur only once, and approximately 11% lies in the top ten. The sequenced material came from PBMCs. The receptors were gathered from a man aged 18 to 35 in good health and CMV-seropositive. Each CDR3 is given with its conserved first and last residue. Each record gives: D gene, J gene, clone size, V gene, CDR3 DNA, CDR3 protein. A D gene is named only where the DNA matches it firmly. Some rows mark clone size as missing; the rest say once, few, many or name a class of expanded clone.

TRBD2,TRBJ2-1,.,TRBV6-5,TGTGCCAGCAGTTACTCGAACGCGGGGGACAATGAGCAGTTCTTC,CASSYSNAGDNEQFF
TRBD2,TRBJ2-1,few,TRBV29-1,TGCAGCGTTTACGGGAAAGCCGGGACTAGCGGGGGGCCATCCTCCTACAATGAGCAGTTCTTC,CSVYGKAGTSGGPSSYNEQFF
.,TRBJ2-3,.,TRBV19,TGTGCCAGTAGTGAGACAGATTTCTTCACTGGGAATACGCAGTATTTT,CASSETDFFTGNTQYF
.,TRBJ2-7,.,TRBV5-1,TGCGCCAGCTCCCAGTTAACGAACTACGAGCAGTACTTC,CASSQLTNYEQYF
.,TRBJ2-7,once,TRBV10-3,TGTGCCATCAGTGGGACAACCAGCTCCTACGAGCAGTACTTC,CAISGTTSSYEQYF
TRBD1,TRBJ2-7,.,TRBV19,TGTGCCAGTAGTATGGGGACAGGGGCCTACGAGCAGTACTTC,CASSMGTGAYEQYF
.,TRBJ1-1,once,TRBV18,TGTGCCAGCTCACCATCCCCAGTCCGTAACACTGAAGCTTTCTTT,CASSPSPVRNTEAFF
.,TRBJ1-1,.,TRBV5-1,TGCGCCAGCAGCCCAGGGGTGGCGACTGAAGCTTTCTTT,CASSPGVATEAFF
.,TRBJ2-3,.,TRBV19,TGTGCCAGTAGTATTTTCGGCGGACTCACAGATACGCAGTATTTT,CASSIFGGLTDTQYF
.,TRBJ1-5,.,TRBV27,TGTGCCAGCAGTTTGGCCAGGGTTAATCAGCCCCAGCATTTT,CASSLARVNQPQHF
.,TRBJ1-5,.,TRBV9,TGTGCCAGCAGCGTAGGTGCGGGGGGGGGCAATCAGCCCCAGCATTTT,CASSVGAGGGNQPQHF
TRBD1,TRBJ2-1,once,TRBV5-1,TGCGCCAGCAGCCCCCGGGACAGGGGCACCGGGGAGCAGTTCTTC,CASSPRDRGTGEQFF
.,TRBJ2-1,.,TRBV7-9,TGTGCCAGCAGCGATGCAAGGGGGTCCTACAATGAGCAGTTCTTC,CASSDARGSYNEQFF
.,TRBJ2-5,.,TRBV10-2,TGCGCCTCAGGGCAGGGCGCCCTTAAAGAGACCCAGTACTTC,CASGQGALKETQYF
TRBD2,TRBJ2-1,.,TRBV5-5,TGTGCCAGTTCTCTAGCGGGGGGCCCCAATGAGCAGTTCTTC,CASSLAGGPNEQFF
.,TRBJ1-5,.,TRBV2,TGTGCCAGCAGTGAGGGGGGGAGAAGGAGCAATCAGCCCCAGCATTTT,CASSEGGRRSNQPQHF
.,TRBJ1-6,.,TRBV27,TGTGCCAGCAGTATGAGGACAGCCAGCGATTCACCCCTCCACTTT,CASSMRTASDSPLHF
.,TRBJ2-1,.,TRBV13,TGTGCCAGCAGCTTAAGGTGGGGTATGGGACTCCCTTCCTCCTACAATGAGCAGTTCTTC,CASSLRWGMGLPSSYNEQFF
.,TRBJ2-7,.,TRBV7-9,TGTGCCAGCAGCACAGGAAGGGCGGCATCATACGAGCAGTACTTC,CASSTGRAASYEQYF
.,TRBJ2-7,.,TRBV19,TGTGCCAGTAGCCGGGACACCAGCTCCTACGAGCAGTACTTC,CASSRDTSSYEQYF
TRBD1,TRBJ1-4,.,TRBV6-5,TGTGCCAGCAGTTGGGGACAGGGGGTTGAAAAACTGTTTTTT,CASSWGQGVEKLFF
TRBD1,TRBJ1-1,few,TRBV19,TGTGCCAGTAGTATTGGGACAGTAATTGCTGAAGCTTTCTTT,CASSIGTVIAEAFF
.,TRBJ1-1,.,TRBV27,TGTGCCAGCAGTTTAGTAGTTATGAACACTGAAGCTTTCTTT,CASSLVVMNTEAFF
.,TRBJ1-1,.,TRBV5-1,TGCGCCAGCAGCTTGGGCTCCGGACTCGGGGGCACTGAAGCTTTCTTT,CASSLGSGLGGTEAFF
TRBD2,TRBJ2-2,.,TRBV6-1,TGTGCCAGCAGTGCCCTAGCGGACACCGGGGAGCTGTTTTTT,CASSALADTGELFF
.,TRBJ2-6,.,TRBV25-1,TGTGCCAGCAGCGCAGCCCGACAGGGGGCCAACGTCCTGACTTTC,CASSAARQGANVLTF
.,TRBJ1-2,.,TRBV5-1,TGCGCCAGCAGCACGGGTTCGGTAGGCCCCTATGGCTACACCTTC,CASSTGSVGPYGYTF
.,TRBJ1-5,.,TRBV27,TGTGCCAGCAGCCCTCGAAGGGGAAAAGGCCAGCCCCAGCATTTT,CASSPRRGKGQPQHF